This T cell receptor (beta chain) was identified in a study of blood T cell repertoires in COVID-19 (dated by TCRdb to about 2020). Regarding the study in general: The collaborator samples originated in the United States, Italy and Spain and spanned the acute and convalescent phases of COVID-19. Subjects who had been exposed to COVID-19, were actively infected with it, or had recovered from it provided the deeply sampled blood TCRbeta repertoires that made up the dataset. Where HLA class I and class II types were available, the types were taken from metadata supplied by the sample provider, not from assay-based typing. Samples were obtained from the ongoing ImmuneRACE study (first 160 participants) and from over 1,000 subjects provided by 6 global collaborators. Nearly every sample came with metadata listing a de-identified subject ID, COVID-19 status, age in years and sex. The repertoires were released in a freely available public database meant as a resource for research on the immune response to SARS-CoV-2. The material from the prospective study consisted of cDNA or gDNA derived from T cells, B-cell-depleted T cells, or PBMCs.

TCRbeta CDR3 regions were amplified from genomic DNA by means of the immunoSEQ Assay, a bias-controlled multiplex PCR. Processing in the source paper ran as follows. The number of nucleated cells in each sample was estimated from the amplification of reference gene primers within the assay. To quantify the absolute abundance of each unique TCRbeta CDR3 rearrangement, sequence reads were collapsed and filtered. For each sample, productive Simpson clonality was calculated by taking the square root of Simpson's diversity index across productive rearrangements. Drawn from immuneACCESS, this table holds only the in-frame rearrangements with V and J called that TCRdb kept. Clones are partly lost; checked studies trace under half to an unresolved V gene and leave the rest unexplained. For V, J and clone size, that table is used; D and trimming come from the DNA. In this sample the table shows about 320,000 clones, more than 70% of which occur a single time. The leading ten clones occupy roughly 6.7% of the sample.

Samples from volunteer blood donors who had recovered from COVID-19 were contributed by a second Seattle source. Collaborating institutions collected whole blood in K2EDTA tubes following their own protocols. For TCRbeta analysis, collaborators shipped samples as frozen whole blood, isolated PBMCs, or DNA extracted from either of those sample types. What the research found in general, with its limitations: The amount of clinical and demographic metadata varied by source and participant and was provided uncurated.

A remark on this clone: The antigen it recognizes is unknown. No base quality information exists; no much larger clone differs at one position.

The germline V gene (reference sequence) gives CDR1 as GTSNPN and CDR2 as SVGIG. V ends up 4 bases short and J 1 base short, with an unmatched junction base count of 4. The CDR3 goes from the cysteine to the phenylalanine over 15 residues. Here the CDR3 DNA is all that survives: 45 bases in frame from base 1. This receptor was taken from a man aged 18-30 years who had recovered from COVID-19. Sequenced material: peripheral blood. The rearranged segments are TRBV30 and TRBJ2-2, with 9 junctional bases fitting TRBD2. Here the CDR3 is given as CAWTKAGGNTGELFF. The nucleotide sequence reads TGTGCCTGGACCAAAGCGGGAGGGAACACCGGGGAGCTGTTTTTT. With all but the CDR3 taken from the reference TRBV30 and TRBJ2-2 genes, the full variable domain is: SQTIHQWPATLVQPVGSPLSLECTVEGTSNPNLYWYRQAAGRGLQLLFYSVGIGQISSEVPQNLSASRPQDRQFILSSKKLLLSDSGFYLCAWTKAGGNTGELFFGEGSRLTVL.